Below, 26 T cell receptor beta chains from the same sample are listed, as sequenced in a study of stem cell transplantation in POMP-related autoinflammatory disease. The data were produced by immunoSEQ multiplex PCR, yet TCRdb's version contains in-frame clones alone and is incomplete. Among about 1,300 clones listed, around 80% were seen once. This material consisted of Tregs from PBMCs, taken before stem cell transplantation. The source is a human donor with POMP-related autoinflammation and immune dysregulation (PRAID).

The chain links TRBV5-1 to TRBJ2-1, with D tentatively TRBD1 (6 bases). There are 15 residues in the CDR3. CDR1 is SGHRS and CDR2 is YFSETQ in the germline V gene. With 2 bases removed from V and 5 bases from J, the gap between germline ends came to 14 bases. The CDR3 DNA sequence: TGCGCCAGCAGCTTCGGAAGGACAGTCAACAATGAGCAGTTCTTC. It encodes CASSFGRTVNNEQFF.

V is TRBV19 and J is TRBJ1-1, with D perhaps TRBD1 (6 bases). The V end lost 3 bases, the J end lost 5 bases, and 13 bases lay between the germline ends. CDR1 and CDR2 from the germline V gene are LNHDA and SQIVND (reference sequence). The CDR3 totals 14 residues. The CDR3 bases are TGTGCCAGTAGTATCTTAGGGGGAGAGACTGAAGCTTTCTTT. Protein: CASSILGGETEAFF.

The J gene is TRBJ2-3, the V gene TRBV6-5, with TRBD1 matching 11 bases. This CDR3 region has 15 residues. Germline CDR1 and CDR2: MNHEY and SVGAGI. The ends lost 6 bases at V and 1 base at J; junction bases unmatched: 3. CDR3: CASSRDRGGTDTQYF. CDR3 DNA sequence: TGTGCCAGCAGCCGGGACAGGGGGGGCACAGATACGCAGTATTTT.

The rearrangement uses TRBV18 and TRBJ1-3; 8 bases line up with TRBD1. The CDR3 loop spans 12 amino acids. After removal of 10 bases from V and 3 bases from J, the junction contained 2 bases not matched to a gene. The V gene's germline CDR1 is KGHSH and CDR2 LQKENI. In DNA, the CDR3 is TGTGCCACCGGACAGGGTGGAAACACCATATATTTT. Residues: CATGQGGNTIYF.

The rearrangement links TRBV2 to TRBJ1-1; 9 bases are a match to TRBD1. The trim removed 6 bases at V and 1 base at J, leaving 0 bases unmatched. Germline CDR1 SNHLY, CDR2 FYNNEI. There are 13 residues in the CDR3. This chain's CDR3 is CASRTGGNTEAFF. CDR3 nucleotides: TGTGCCAGCAGGACAGGGGGGAACACTGAAGCTTTCTTT.

The rearrangement uses TRBV5-5 and TRBJ1-2; tentative D call: TRBD1 (5 bases). The V end was cut by 1 base, the J end by 5 bases, with 9 bases between. The CDR3 is 13 amino acids. Germline V lookup: CDR1 SGHKS, CDR2 YYEKEE (reference sequence). CDR3 nucleotide sequence: TGTGCCAGCAGCTTGATGGGGGTTTATGGCTACACCTTC. Translated: CASSLMGVYGYTF.

The chain links TRBV27 to TRBJ1-1, with 7 bases lining up with TRBD1. V dropped 5 bases and J dropped 4; count of bases not matched to a gene: 10. Germline V lookup: CDR1 MNHEY, CDR2 SMNVEV (reference sequence). The CDR3 consists of 15 residues. The CDR3 nucleotides read TGTGCCAGCAGTCCAGGGACAGCCTCGATCACTGAAGCTTTCTTT. Translating gives CASSPGTASITEAFF.

DNA for the CDR3: TGTGCCAGCTCATGGACTAGCGGGACCACCGGGGAGCTGTTTTTT. This gives the protein CASSWTSGTTGELFF. The genes are TRBV18 and TRBJ2-2; 12 bases are shared with TRBD2. The J segment lost 4 bases and the V segment lost 5 bases, leaving 2 bases of the junction unmatched. This CDR3 contains 15 residues. Looked up from germline, CDR1 is KGHSH and CDR2 is LQKENI.

The rearrangement links TRBV6-6 to TRBJ2-7, with D unclear. V was shortened by 2 bases and J by 3 bases, with 11 bases between the two germline ends. The CDR3 totals 14 residues. CDR1 and CDR2 from the germline V gene are MNHNY and SVGAGI (reference sequence). In DNA form, the CDR3 reads TGTGCCAGCAGTTACGACCTGGTAGGCTACGAGCAGTACTTC. Residues: CASSYDLVGYEQYF.

The chain has TRBV4-1 and TRBJ1-6; TRBD1 agrees at 9 bases. Germline CDR1 is MGHRA and CDR2 is YSYEKL. With 3 bases clipped from V and 10 bases from J, the junction kept 7 bases outside the gene matches. This CDR3 comprises 15 residues. CDR3 amino acids: CASSQGQGWRSPLHF. The DNA of the CDR3 is TGCGCCAGCAGCCAGGGACAGGGTTGGCGCTCACCCCTCCACTTT.

The chain carries TRBV7-2 and TRBJ2-5; D could derive from TRBD1 or TRBD2 (5 bases each). V lost 4 bases to trimming and J lost 1 base, with 22 bases between them. Germline-derived CDR1 and CDR2 are SGHTA and FQGNSA. CDR3 size: 18 residues. CDR3 DNA sequence: TGTGCCAGCAGCTCCACCGTGATGGGACGGACTTTCCAAGAGACCCAGTACTTC. It encodes CASSSTVMGRTFQETQYF.

The chain is built from TRBV6-5 and TRBJ1-1; a weak D match, TRBD1 (6 bases). Germline V gene sequence: CDR1 MNHEY, CDR2 SVGAGI. V lost 0 bases and J 5 bases, leaving 16 bases between the germline ends. This CDR3 region has 16 residues. In nucleotides, the CDR3 is TGTGCCAGCAGTTACTCTTCGGGCCCAGGGGTGACTGAAGCTTTCTTT. The encoded protein is CASSYSSGPGVTEAFF.

CDR3 residues: CASSLRPGADTQYF. The DNA of the CDR3 is TGCGCCAGCAGCCTGAGACCCGGGGCAGATACGCAGTATTTT. V gene TRBV5-1 combines with J gene TRBJ2-3; D possibly corresponds to TRBD2 (5 bases). CDR3 length: 14 residues. Trimming left V 4 bases short and J 4 bases short, with 13 bases between. CDR1 SGHRS and CDR2 YFSETQ come from the germline V gene.

The J gene is TRBJ1-4, the V gene TRBV6-1, with a possible D match to TRBD1 (6 bases). Trimming removed 0 bases from V and 3 bases from J, with 11 bases in between. From germline, CDR1 is MNHNS and CDR2 SASEGT. The CDR3 spans 16 residues. The CDR3 is CASSEAWGPANEKLFF. The CDR3 region has the DNA TGTGCCAGCAGTGAAGCGTGGGGGCCGGCTAATGAAAAACTGTTTTTT.

The chain employs TRBV19 and TRBJ1-4; 9 bases fit TRBD1. The CDR3 totals 15 residues. The V and J ends lost 1 base and 8 bases, in that order; junction bases with no gene match: 5. Germline V lookup: CDR1 LNHDA, CDR2 SQIVND (reference sequence). CDR3 sequence: CASSIAWTGVEKLFF. In DNA form, the CDR3 reads TGTGCCAGTAGTATAGCGTGGACAGGGGTCGAAAAACTGTTTTTT.

This chain connects TRBV7-9 to TRBJ1-1, with 8 bases aligning to TRBD1. The length of the CDR3 is 14 residues. The J segment lost 1 base and the V segment lost 4 bases, leaving 2 bases of the junction unmatched. Germline V gene sequence: CDR1 SEHNR, CDR2 FQNEAQ (reference sequence). In DNA, the CDR3 is TGTGCCAGCAGCTCAGGACAGGGGAACACTGAAGCTTTCTTT. It is translated as CASSSGQGNTEAFF.

V gene TRBV2 combines with J gene TRBJ2-7, with D unclear. The CDR3 consists of 15 residues. Per germline, CDR1 SNHLY and CDR2 FYNNEI. V dropped 2 bases and J dropped 2 bases, with 13 bases sitting between them. CDR3 DNA: TGTGCCAGCAGTGAAATGGCCGTGCCGACCTACGAGCAGTACTTC. Its protein is CASSEMAVPTYEQYF.

This rearrangement joins TRBV6-6 to TRBJ2-3; D is undetermined. CDR1 and CDR2 from the germline V gene are MNHNY and SVGAGI (reference sequence). The CDR3 spans 15 residues. Trimming cost V 2 bases and J 1 base, with 10 bases left between them. In DNA, the CDR3 is TGTGCCAGCAGTTACACCTGGACGGGCACAGATACGCAGTATTTT. This gives the protein CASSYTWTGTDTQYF.

This rearrangement joins TRBV2 to TRBJ2-5; perhaps TRBD2 as D (5 bases). Germline V gives CDR1 SNHLY, CDR2 FYNNEI. CDR3 length equals 13 residues. V dropped 6 bases and J dropped 5 bases, with 13 bases sitting between them. The CDR3 protein is CASRDRGRETQYF. CDR3 bases: TGTGCCAGCAGGGATCGGGGTAGGGAGACCCAGTACTTC.

This clone came up a few times. This chain connects TRBV7-9 to TRBJ1-1; D unclear. Germline V gene lookup returns CDR1 SEHNR and CDR2 FQNEAQ (reference sequence). V was clipped by 5 bases and J by 1 base, with 20 bases between them. This CDR3 contains 17 residues. The DNA of the CDR3 is TGTGCCAGCAGCCCCAGGCCCGGGTTGGAAACGAACACTGAAGCTTTCTTT. Protein sequence: CASSPRPGLETNTEAFF. Full variable domain (outside the CDR3, taken from reference TRBV7-9 and TRBJ1-1): DTGVSQNPRHKITKRGQNVTFRCDPISEHNRLYWYRQTLGQGPEFLTYFQNEAQLEKSRLLSDRFSAERPKGSFSTLEIQRTEQGDSAMYLCASSPRPGLETNTEAFFGQGTRLTVV.

V gene TRBV10-3 combines with J gene TRBJ1-2; D might be TRBD1 (5 bases). This CDR3 has 14 amino acids. CDR1 is ENHRY, CDR2 SYGVKD, per germline. V gave up 4 bases and J gave up 2 bases, with 11 bases separating them. CDR3 coding DNA: TGTGCCATCAGTGGTAGGCAGGGAAACTATGGCTACACCTTC. It codes for CAISGRQGNYGYTF.

Points on this clone: Compared with germline, one end of the junction differs, possibly owing to a read error. This chain uses TRBV6-5 with TRBJ1-2; D unresolved. This CDR3 comprises 11 residues. The germline gives CDR1 MNHEY, CDR2 SVGAGI. The CDR3 nucleotides read TGTGCCAGCAGTTACCACGGATGGGGTGAATTC. It encodes CASSYHGWGEF.

This chain uses TRBV27 with TRBJ2-7; 13 bases line up with TRBD2. V lost 3 bases, J lost 2 bases, and 7 bases stayed unmatched. The CDR3 has 17 amino acids. The germline V gene has CDR1 MNHEY and CDR2 SMNVEV (reference sequence). The CDR3 DNA reads TGTGCCAGCAGTTTTAAGGGGACTAGCGGGGCGACCTACGAGCAGTACTTC. It specifies CASSFKGTSGATYEQYF.

The CDR3 nucleotides read TGTGCCAACCTTCGACTAGCGGGCCACTCCTACGAGCAGTACTTC. As protein: CANLRLAGHSYEQYF. V is TRBV9 and J is TRBJ2-7; 10 bases map to TRBD2. Germline assignment: CDR1 SGDLS and CDR2 YYNGEE. The J segment lost 0 bases and the V segment lost 9 bases, leaving 9 bases of the junction unmatched. This CDR3 has 15 residues.

V is TRBV2 and J is TRBJ2-5; 8 bases fit TRBD1. V was clipped by 5 bases and J by 5 bases; unmatched bases: 4. The CDR3 is 13 amino acids. The germline V gene has CDR1 SNHLY and CDR2 FYNNEI. The CDR3 region is CASSKTGVETQYF. Here the CDR3 DNA reads TGTGCCAGCAGTAAGACAGGGGTTGAGACCCAGTACTTC.

The sample holds a few counts of this clone. J is TRBJ2-1 and V is TRBV12-5, with 11 bases that match TRBD2. The CDR3 covers 15 residues. Unmatched junction bases numbered 0, after V lost 1 base and J lost 4 bases. Germline loops: CDR1 LGHNT, CDR2 FRNRAP. The CDR3 DNA follows: TGTGCTAGTGGTTTGGGACTAGCGGGATACAATGAGCAGTTCTTC. It is translated as CASGLGLAGYNEQFF. The full variable domain, with the rest looked up from reference TRBV12-5 and TRBJ2-1, is DARVTQTPRHKVTEMGQEVTMRCQPILGHNTVFWYRQTMMQGLELLAYFRNRAPLDDSGMPKDRFSAEMPDATLATLKIQPSEPRDSAVYFCASGLGLAGYNEQFFGPGTRLTVL.